This entry concerns a single TCR beta chain. Its specificity is unknown. The sample comes from a study of shared clonotypes between healthy human individuals. On the study more broadly: Participating donors consisted of two women and a few men aged 18 to 49. CD8 memory received one plate per donor, CD8 naive two, CD4 memory three and CD4 naive three. Study-wide results and limits: Among donors, sharing of clonotypes was expected to be affected by sequencing depth. A reduction in generation probabilities was seen for non-shared clonotypes relative to those shared by all four donors.

As defined, naive CD8 cells were CD45RO-negative and positively selected for CCR7, with terminally differentiated effector memory CD45RA+ cells excluded. Some clones are missing from TCRdb's copy, which holds only in-frame ones; the method was immunoSEQ multiplex PCR. The sample consists of under 2,000,000 clones, about 94% of them appearing once. Sequencing input: naive CD8+ T cells sorted from blood. The receptor comes from a man aged 18 to 35 in good health.

CDR3 in amino acids: CASRSIEGQGTTEAFF. The CDR3 DNA reads TGCGCCAGCAGGTCGATCGAGGGACAGGGTACCACTGAAGCTTTCTTT. The rearrangement links TRBV5-1 to TRBJ1-1; 9 bases map to TRBD1. This CDR3 is built from 16 residues. Germline trimming cut 5 bases from V and 4 bases from J; bases unmatched to any gene: 12. Per the germline V gene, CDR1 is SGHRS and CDR2 is YFSETQ.